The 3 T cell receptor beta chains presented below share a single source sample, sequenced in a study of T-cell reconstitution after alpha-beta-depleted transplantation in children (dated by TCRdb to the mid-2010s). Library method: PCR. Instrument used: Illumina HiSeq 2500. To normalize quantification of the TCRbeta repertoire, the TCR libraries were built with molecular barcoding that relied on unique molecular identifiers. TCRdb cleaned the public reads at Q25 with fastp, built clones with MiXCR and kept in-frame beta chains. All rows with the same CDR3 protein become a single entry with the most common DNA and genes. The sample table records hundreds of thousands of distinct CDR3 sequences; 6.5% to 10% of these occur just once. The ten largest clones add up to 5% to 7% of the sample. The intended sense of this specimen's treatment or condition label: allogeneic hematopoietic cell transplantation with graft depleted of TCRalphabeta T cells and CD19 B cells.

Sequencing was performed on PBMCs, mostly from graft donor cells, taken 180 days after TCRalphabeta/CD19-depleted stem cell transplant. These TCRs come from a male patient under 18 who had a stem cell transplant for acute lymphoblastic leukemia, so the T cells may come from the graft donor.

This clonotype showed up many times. In DNA, the CDR3 is TGTGCCAGCAGCGTAGACGGGGGGGAGCTGTTTTTT. The encoded protein is CASSVDGGELFF. The genes are TRBV9 and TRBJ2-2; D is unclear. The CDR3 has 12 residues. The V end was cut by 0 bases, the J end by 8 bases, with 5 bases between. Germline V gene data show CDR1 as SGDLS and CDR2 as YYNGEE.

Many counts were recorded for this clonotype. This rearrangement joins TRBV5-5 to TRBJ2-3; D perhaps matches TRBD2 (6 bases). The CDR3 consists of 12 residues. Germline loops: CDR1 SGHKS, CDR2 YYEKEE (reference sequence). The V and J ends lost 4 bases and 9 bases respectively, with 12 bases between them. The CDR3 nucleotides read TGTGCCAGCAGCCGGGACTTCGTAACGCAGTATTTT. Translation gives CASSRDFVTQYF.

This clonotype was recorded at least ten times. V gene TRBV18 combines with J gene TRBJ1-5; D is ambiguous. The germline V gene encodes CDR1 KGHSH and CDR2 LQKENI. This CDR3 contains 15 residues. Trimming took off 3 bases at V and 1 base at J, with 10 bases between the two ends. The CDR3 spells CASSPLDGSNQPQHF. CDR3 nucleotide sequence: TGTGCCAGCTCACCCCTCGACGGGAGCAATCAGCCCCAGCATTTT. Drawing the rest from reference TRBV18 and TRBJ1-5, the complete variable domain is NAGVMQNPRHLVRRRGQEARLRCSPMKGHSHVYWYRQLPEEGLKFMVYLQKENIIDESGMPKERFSAEFPKEGPSILRIQQVVRGDSAAYFCASSPLDGSNQPQHFGDGTRLSIL.